One and the same sample provided the 7 T cell receptor beta chains below, sequenced in a study of cytomegalovirus exposure and HLA in healthy donors. The study ran its PCR with 60 Vbeta and 13 Jbeta primers. Generated by immunoSEQ multiplex PCR, the TCRdb table keeps only in-frame clones and is missing some. The table shows 55,000 to 80,000 clones, with 65% to 70% occurring only once. Sequencing was performed on PBMCs. All receptors derive from a woman aged 25 to 39 in good health and CMV-seronegative.

The V and J genes are TRBV21-1 and TRBJ2-2; TRBD1 reflects the table's D call only, with no check against the DNA. TRBV21-1 is a recognized pseudogene. This CDR3 spans 18 amino acids. The CDR3 sequence is CASSKGVGRDWNTGELFF. DNA of the CDR3: TGTGCCAGCAGCAAAGGGGTGGGCAGGGATTGGAACACCGGGGAGCTGTTTTTT.

Only a few counts were recorded for this clone. The chain combines TRBV4-1 with TRBJ2-7; D is uncertain. Between the trimmed V and J ends, which lost 1 base and 2 bases, there was a span of 18 bases. Per germline, CDR1 MGHRA and CDR2 YSYEKL. This CDR3 contains 17 residues. CDR3: CASSQVDIVPGTYEQYF. DNA of the CDR3: TGCGCCAGCAGCCAAGTTGACATCGTACCAGGAACCTACGAGCAGTACTTC.

J is TRBJ2-7 and V is TRBV27, with D unclear. The germline CDR1 and CDR2 sequences are MNHEY and SMNVEV (reference sequence). This CDR3 has 12 amino acids. V was clipped by 6 bases and J by 6 bases, with 12 bases between them. The CDR3 protein is CASRHDISEQYF. The CDR3, as DNA: TGTGCCAGCAGACACGACATCTCCGAGCAGTACTTC.

This clone appeared many times. This same CDR3 is encoded by further DNA sequences in the sample. The chain has TRBV7-2 and TRBJ2-3, with D tentatively TRBD2 (7 bases). Germline V gene lookup returns CDR1 SGHTA and CDR2 FQGNSA. V dropped 5 bases and J dropped 2 bases, with 17 bases sitting between them. The CDR3 consists of 16 residues. The chain's CDR3 is CASSTRGGRITDTQYF. CDR3 nucleotides: TGTGCCAGCAGCACCCGCGGGGGCCGAATCACAGATACGCAGTATTTT. Full variable domain (outside the CDR3, taken from reference TRBV7-2 and TRBJ2-3): GAGVSQSPSNKVTEKGKDVELRCDPISGHTALYWYRQSLGQGLEFLIYFQGNSAPDKSGLPSDRFSAERTGGSVSTLTIQRTQQEDSAVYLCASSTRGGRITDTQYFGPGTRLTVL.

CDR3: CASSLETPRRGYTF. The CDR3 bases are TGTGCCAGCAGCTTAGAAACACCCCGGCGGGGCTACACCTTC. V is TRBV7-9 and J is TRBJ1-2, with D unclear. Trimming shortened V by 1 base and J by 8 bases, and 14 bases separated the two germline ends. Germline V CDR1 and CDR2: SEHNR, FQNEAQ (reference sequence). This CDR3 is built from 14 residues.

This clone has just a few counts. The V and J genes are TRBV25-1 and TRBJ2-5, with D possibly matching TRBD2 (7 bases). The CDR3 has 16 residues. Looked up from germline, CDR1 is MGHDK and CDR2 is SYGVNS. V was clipped by 2 bases and J by 5 bases, with 18 bases between them. Here the CDR3 DNA reads TGTGCCAGCAGTGAAGGGGGGGCTGGGGATGGGGAGACCCAGTACTTC. Amino acid sequence: CASSEGGAGDGETQYF.

The genes are TRBV11-2 and TRBJ2-7; possible D gene TRBD2, 6 bases. Germline V gene data show CDR1 as SGHAT and CDR2 as FQNNGV. The length of the CDR3 is 15 residues. Trimming pared 3 bases from V and 2 bases from J, leaving 14 bases between. CDR3 protein: CASSLGTSQTYEQYF. The DNA for the CDR3 is TGTGCCAGCAGCTTGGGGACTTCCCAAACCTACGAGCAGTACTTC.